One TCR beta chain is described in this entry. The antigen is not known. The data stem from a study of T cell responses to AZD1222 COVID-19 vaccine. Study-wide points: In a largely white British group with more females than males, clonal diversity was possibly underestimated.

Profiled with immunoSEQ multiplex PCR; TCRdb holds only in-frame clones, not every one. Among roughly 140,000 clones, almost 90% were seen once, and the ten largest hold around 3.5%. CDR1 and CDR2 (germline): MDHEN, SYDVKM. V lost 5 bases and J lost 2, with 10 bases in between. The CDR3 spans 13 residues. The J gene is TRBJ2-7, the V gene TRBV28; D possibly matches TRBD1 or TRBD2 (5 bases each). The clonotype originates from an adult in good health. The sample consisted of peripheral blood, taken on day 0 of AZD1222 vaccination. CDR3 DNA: TGTGCCAGCAGTGGGGACGGAACCTACGAGCAGTACTTC. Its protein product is CASSGDGTYEQYF. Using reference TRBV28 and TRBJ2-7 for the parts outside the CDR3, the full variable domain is DVKVTQSSRYLVKRTGEKVFLECVQDMDHENMFWYRQDPGLGLRLIYFSYDVKMKEKGDIPEGYSVSREKKERFSLILESASTNQTSMYLCASSGDGTYEQYFGPGTRLTVT.